The source of this T cell receptor beta chain is a study of identical twins. The V end lost 7 bases, the J end lost 4 bases, and 16 bases lay between the germline ends. The CDR3 covers 15 residues. The germline V gene has CDR1 MNHEY and CDR2 SMNVEV (reference sequence). Via MiXCR, TCRdb re-called the 5' RACE reads, giving one row per CDR3 protein. The data hold more than 600,000 distinct CDR3 sequences, with 15% to 20% observed a single time. The sample also formed part of further work on T cells expressing NK-cell markers.

The material sequenced was PBMCs. This receptor was taken from a young woman in good health. The chain combines TRBV27 with TRBJ2-2, with a tentative D call TRBD2 (5 bases). As DNA, the CDR3 is TGTGCCAGCACCCCAACCTATCGGGGCACCGGGGAGCTGTTTTTT. It translates to CASTPTYRGTGELFF.